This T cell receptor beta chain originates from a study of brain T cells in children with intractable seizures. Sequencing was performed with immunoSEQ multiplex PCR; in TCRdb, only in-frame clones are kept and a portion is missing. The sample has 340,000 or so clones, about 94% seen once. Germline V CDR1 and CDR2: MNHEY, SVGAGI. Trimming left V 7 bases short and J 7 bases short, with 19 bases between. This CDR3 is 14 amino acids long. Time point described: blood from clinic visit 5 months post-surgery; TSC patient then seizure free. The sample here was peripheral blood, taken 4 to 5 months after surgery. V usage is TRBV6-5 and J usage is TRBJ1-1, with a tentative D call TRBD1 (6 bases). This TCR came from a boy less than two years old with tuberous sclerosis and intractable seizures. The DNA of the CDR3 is TGTGCCAGCATCCGTACCCGGGGAGGGGGTGAAGCTTTCTTT. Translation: CASIRTRGGGEAFF.